The 26 T cell receptor beta chains below were found in one sample sequenced in a study of cytomegalovirus exposure and HLA in healthy donors. PCR employed 60 Vbeta and 13 Jbeta primers. Profiled with immunoSEQ multiplex PCR; TCRdb holds only in-frame clones, not every one. The sample carries about 130,000 clones, under 90% recorded once. The sequenced sample was PBMCs. The source is a man aged 18 to 30 in good health and CMV-seronegative.

The chain links TRBV13 to TRBJ2-1, with D possibly matching TRBD1 (6 bases). V dropped 5 bases and J dropped 4 bases, with 12 bases sitting between them. Germline values: CDR1 PRHDT, CDR2 FYEKMQ (reference sequence). CDR3 length: 14 amino acids. In nucleotides, the CDR3 is TGTGCCAGCAGCCCAGGGGTTCGATACAATGAGCAGTTCTTC. Residues: CASSPGVRYNEQFF.

The sample holds one count of this clone. This chain joins TRBV7-9 and TRBJ1-2; a possible D gene is TRBD1 (5 bases). The CDR3 is made up of 14 amino acids. CDR1 and CDR2 (germline): SEHNR, FQNEAQ (reference sequence). V lost 4 bases and J lost 5, with 14 bases in between. The CDR3 bases are TGTGCCAGCAGCTACCCGGGGGGGAATTATGGCTACACCTTC. Its translation is CASSYPGGNYGYTF.

In its sample, this clone was seen once. The chain is built from TRBV19 and TRBJ2-3, with TRBD2 as a possible D gene (7 bases). The germline V and J ends were trimmed by 2 bases and 4 bases, with 13 bases remaining between them. Germline CDR1 LNHDA, CDR2 SQIVND (reference sequence). The CDR3 runs to 15 residues. The CDR3 sequence: CASSISRGAPDTQYF. The CDR3 DNA follows: TGTGCCAGTAGTATATCCCGGGGGGCCCCAGATACGCAGTATTTT.

The chain carries TRBV11-2 and TRBJ1-1; maybe TRBD1 (6 bases). The V gene lost 5 bases and the J gene lost 1 base, with 11 bases spanning the gap. Germline V lookup: CDR1 SGHAT, CDR2 FQNNGV. CDR3 length: 14 residues. The CDR3: CASSPRTANTEAFF. The CDR3 DNA sequence: TGTGCCAGCAGCCCACGGACAGCGAACACTGAAGCTTTCTTT.

This clone occurred once. The CDR3 spells CASSYQYEKLFF. CDR3 nucleotides: TGTGCCAGTAGTTATCAGTATGAAAAACTGTTTTTT. The rearrangement uses TRBV19 and TRBJ1-4; D is undetermined. The ends were cut back, 5 bases at V and 6 bases at J, with 7 bases in the middle. CDR3 length: 12 amino acids. Germline assignment: CDR1 LNHDA and CDR2 SQIVND (reference sequence).

The chain is built from TRBV29-1 and TRBJ2-1; 8 bases align to TRBD2. This CDR3 spans 13 amino acids. Per the germline V gene, CDR1 is SQVTM and CDR2 is ANQGSEA. The J segment lost 7 bases and the V segment lost 5 bases, leaving 7 bases of the junction unmatched. The chain's CDR3 is CSVLAGGRNEQFF. The CDR3 nucleotides are TGCAGCGTTCTTGCGGGGGGAAGGAATGAGCAGTTCTTC.

The chain recombines TRBV7-8 with TRBJ1-3; D gene uncertain. The germline CDR1 and CDR2 sequences are SGHVS and FQNEAQ. CDR3 length: 17 amino acids. V gave up 3 bases and J gave up 2 bases, with 17 bases separating them. The CDR3 sequence: CASSFFQTSEAGNTIYF. The CDR3 DNA sequence: TGTGCCAGCAGCTTTTTTCAGACTAGTGAGGCTGGAAACACCATATATTTT.

The chain has TRBV4-1 and TRBJ2-7, with D possibly matching TRBD1 (5 bases). Germline loops: CDR1 MGHRA, CDR2 YSYEKL. The CDR3 is made up of 16 amino acids. Trimming shortened V by 2 bases and J by 3 bases, and 17 bases separated the two germline ends. The DNA of the CDR3 is TGCGCCAGCAGCCAACACTATACAGGAAGTGGCTACGAGCAGTACTTC. Protein sequence: CASSQHYTGSGYEQYF.

The rearrangement joins TRBV18 to TRBJ2-2, with D possibly being TRBD2 (5 bases). The V gene lost 5 bases and the J gene lost 6 bases, with 16 bases spanning the gap. Per the germline V gene, CDR1 is KGHSH and CDR2 is LQKENI. This CDR3 is 15 amino acids long. In DNA, the CDR3 is TGTGCCAGCTCAGGACTTTTTGTAATCTCCGGGGAGCTGTTTTTT. Protein product: CASSGLFVISGELFF.

The chain links TRBV9 to TRBJ2-3; D unclear. V dropped 2 bases and J dropped 0 bases, with 7 bases sitting between them. CDR1 and CDR2 (germline): SGDLS, YYNGEE. This CDR3 has 14 amino acids. Here the CDR3 reads CASSVYSSTDTQYF. The CDR3 nucleotides read TGTGCCAGCAGCGTGTACTCTAGCACAGATACGCAGTATTTT.

J is TRBJ1-2 and V is TRBV27; TRBD1 matches 9 bases. The CDR3 is made up of 13 amino acids. Germline V CDR1 and CDR2: MNHEY, SMNVEV (reference sequence). The V segment lost 6 bases and the J segment 8 bases; nucleotides outside the gene matches: 7. CDR3: CASRGQGMRGYTF. CDR3 bases: TGTGCCAGCAGGGGACAGGGAATGAGGGGCTACACCTTC.

This chain connects TRBV30 to TRBJ2-7; D is perhaps TRBD1 (6 bases). CDR1 is GTSNPN and CDR2 is SVGIG in the germline V gene (reference sequence). The CDR3 runs to 11 residues. V lost 3 bases to trimming and J lost 7 bases, with 10 bases between them. The CDR3 DNA reads as TGTGCCTGGAGGGAAACAGGGGAGCAGTACTTC. It translates to CAWRETGEQYF.

The J gene is TRBJ1-2, the V gene TRBV4-3; no definite D call. The CDR3 loop spans 15 amino acids. With 1 base removed from V and 4 bases from J, the gap between germline ends came to 13 bases. Germline CDR1 LGHNA, CDR2 YSLEER. In DNA form, the CDR3 reads TGCGCCAGCAGCCAAGCTGGGCAGGTTGGCTATGGCTACACCTTC. This translates into CASSQAGQVGYGYTF.

J is TRBJ1-1 and V is TRBV7-3, with TRBD1 as a possible D gene (5 bases). Germline lookup yields CDR1 SGHTA and CDR2 FQGTGA. This CDR3 is built from 14 residues. The germline V and J ends were trimmed by 1 base and 4 bases, with 10 bases remaining between them. CDR3 protein: CASSLSGRATEAFF. The CDR3 nucleotides are TGTGCCAGCAGCTTAAGCGGCAGGGCCACTGAAGCTTTCTTT.

This chain connects TRBV5-6 to TRBJ2-7, with D hard to call. This CDR3 contains 11 residues. V was clipped by 4 bases and J by 6 bases, with 8 bases between them. CDR1 is SGHDT and CDR2 is YYEEEE in the germline V gene. This CDR3 is CASSRRSEQYF. The CDR3 DNA reads TGTGCCAGCAGCCGCAGGTCCGAGCAGTACTTC.

This clone showed up just once. The rearrangement links TRBV7-9 to TRBJ1-2; perhaps TRBD1 as D (5 bases). This CDR3 has 15 residues. Germline V gene sequence: CDR1 SEHNR, CDR2 FQNEAQ (reference sequence). Trimming took 1 base from V and 3 from J, leaving 12 bases between them. CDR3 amino acids: CASSLEDKSYYGYTF. Written as DNA, the CDR3 is TGTGCCAGCAGCTTAGAGGACAAGTCTTACTATGGCTACACCTTC.

The chain carries TRBV27 and TRBJ1-3, with D unresolved. This CDR3 has 13 amino acids. Germline-derived CDR1 and CDR2 are MNHEY and SMNVEV (reference sequence). V shed 4 bases and J shed 0 bases, with 4 bases lying between them. In DNA, the CDR3 is TGTGCCAGCAGTTCCTCCTCTGGAAACACCATATATTTT. Translated: CASSSSSGNTIYF.

The V gene is TRBV7-8, the J gene TRBJ2-1; 9 bases are a match to TRBD1. Germline V gene lookup returns CDR1 SGHVS and CDR2 FQNEAQ. Trimming removed 0 bases from V and 9 bases from J; junction bases left unmatched: 12. The CDR3 runs 17 residues. In nucleotides, the CDR3 is TGTGCCAGCAGCTTAGCGCTTTGGGACAGGGCTAAGGGTGAGCAGTTCTTC. Translation: CASSLALWDRAKGEQFF.

The chain has TRBV19 and TRBJ2-5; tentatively, D is TRBD1 (5 bases). CDR1 and CDR2 (germline): LNHDA, SQIVND (reference sequence). CDR3 length: 15 residues. V shed 5 bases and J shed 4 bases, with 17 bases lying between them. The chain's CDR3 is CASSPSQGFSETQYF. In DNA form, the CDR3 reads TGTGCCAGTAGTCCATCCCAGGGTTTTTCAGAGACCCAGTACTTC.

V and J are TRBV2 and TRBJ1-4; D gene unclear. The CDR3 runs 12 residues. Germline values: CDR1 SNHLY, CDR2 FYNNEI. The ends were cut back, 6 bases at V and 7 bases at J, with 9 bases in the middle. The CDR3 is CASRVVSEKLFF. CDR3 nucleotides: TGTGCCAGCAGGGTAGTGAGTGAAAAACTGTTTTTT.

The chain links TRBV27 to TRBJ1-6; the match to TRBD1 covers 7 bases. Per the germline V gene, CDR1 is MNHEY and CDR2 is SMNVEV (reference sequence). CDR3 size: 14 residues. J gave up 7 bases and V 5 bases, and 5 bases lay outside the gene matches. The DNA of the CDR3 is TGTGCCAGCAGTCAGGGGGTTCGGAATTCACCCCTCCACTTT. It translates to CASSQGVRNSPLHF.

The rearrangement joins TRBV30 to TRBJ1-2; 9 bases line up with TRBD1. Germline V gives CDR1 GTSNPN, CDR2 SVGIG (reference sequence). The CDR3 sequence is 13 residues long. The ends lost 7 bases at V and 8 bases at J; junction bases unmatched: 11. The CDR3 DNA is TGTGCCTCACTACAGGGGGCGCGCGGGGGCTACACCTTC. Translation: CASLQGARGGYTF. Based on the CDR3 plus reference TRBV30 and TRBJ1-2, the full variable domain is SQTIHQWPATLVQPVGSPLSLECTVEGTSNPNLYWYRQAAGRGLQLLFYSVGIGQISSEVPQNLSASRPQDRQFILSSKKLLLSDSGFYLCASLQGARGGYTFGSGTRLTVV.

The chain couples TRBV5-1 to TRBJ2-2; D is unclear. This CDR3 comprises 14 residues. The germline V gene encodes CDR1 SGHRS and CDR2 YFSETQ. V shed 1 base and J shed 3 bases, with 7 bases lying between them. CDR3 DNA sequence: TGCGCCAGCAGCTTGCCCCGGGACACCGGGGAGCTGTTTTTT. It translates to CASSLPRDTGELFF.

This clone was seen a handful of times. The J gene is TRBJ2-1, the V gene TRBV6-5; 9 nucleotides align to TRBD1. CDR3 size: 13 residues. Germline trimming cut 4 bases from V and 5 bases from J; bases unmatched to any gene: 0. Germline values: CDR1 MNHEY, CDR2 SVGAGI. The CDR3: CASSWDRDNEQFF. Written as DNA, the CDR3 is TGTGCCAGCAGTTGGGACAGGGACAATGAGCAGTTCTTC.

J is TRBJ1-4 and V is TRBV30; D might be TRBD1 (6 bases). The germline gives CDR1 GTSNPN, CDR2 SVGIG (reference sequence). This CDR3 is 15 amino acids long. The ends were cut back, 3 bases at V and 8 bases at J, with 19 bases in the middle. In DNA, the CDR3 is TGTGCCTGGAGCAGAACCAACAGGGTTGGGGAAAAACTGTTTTTT. This sequence encodes CAWSRTNRVGEKLFF.

The chain combines TRBV5-5 with TRBJ2-7, with D perhaps TRBD2 (5 bases). Germline V gives CDR1 SGHKS, CDR2 YYEKEE (reference sequence). This CDR3 is built from 15 residues. Trimming pared 0 bases from V and 0 bases from J, leaving 10 bases between. CDR3 protein: CASSLEVTTSYEQYF. CDR3 sequence (DNA): TGTGCCAGCAGCTTGGAGGTGACTACCTCCTACGAGCAGTACTTC. The full variable domain, in which reference TRBV5-5 and TRBJ2-7 provide the parts outside the CDR3, is DAGVTQSPTHLIKTRGQQVTLRCSPISGHKSVSWYQQVLGQGPQFIFQYYEKEERGRGNFPDRFSARQFPNYSSELNVNALLLGDSALYLCASSLEVTTSYEQYFGPGTRLTVT.